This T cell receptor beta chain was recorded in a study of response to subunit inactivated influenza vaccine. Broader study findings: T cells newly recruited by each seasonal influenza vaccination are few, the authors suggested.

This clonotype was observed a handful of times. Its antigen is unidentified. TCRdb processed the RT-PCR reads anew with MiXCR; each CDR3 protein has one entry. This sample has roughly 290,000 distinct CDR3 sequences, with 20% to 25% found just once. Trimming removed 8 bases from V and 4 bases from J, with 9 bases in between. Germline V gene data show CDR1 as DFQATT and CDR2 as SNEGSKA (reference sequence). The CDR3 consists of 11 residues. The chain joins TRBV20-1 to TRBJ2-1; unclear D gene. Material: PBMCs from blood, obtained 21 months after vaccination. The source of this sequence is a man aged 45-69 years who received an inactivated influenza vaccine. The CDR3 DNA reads TGCAGTTTTTTACTTTACAATGAGCAGTTCTTC. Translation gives CSFLLYNEQFF.